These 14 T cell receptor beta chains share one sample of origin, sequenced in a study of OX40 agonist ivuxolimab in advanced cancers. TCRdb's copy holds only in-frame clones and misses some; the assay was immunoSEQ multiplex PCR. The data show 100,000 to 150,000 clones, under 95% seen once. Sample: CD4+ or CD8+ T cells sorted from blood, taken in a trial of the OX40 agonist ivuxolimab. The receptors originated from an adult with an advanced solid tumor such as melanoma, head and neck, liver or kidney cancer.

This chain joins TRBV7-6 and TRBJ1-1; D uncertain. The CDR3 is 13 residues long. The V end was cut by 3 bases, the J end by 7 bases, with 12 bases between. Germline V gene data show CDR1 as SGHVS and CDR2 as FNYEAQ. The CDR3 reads CASSLDGVIEAFF. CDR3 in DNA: TGTGCCAGCAGCTTGGACGGAGTTATTGAAGCTTTCTTT.

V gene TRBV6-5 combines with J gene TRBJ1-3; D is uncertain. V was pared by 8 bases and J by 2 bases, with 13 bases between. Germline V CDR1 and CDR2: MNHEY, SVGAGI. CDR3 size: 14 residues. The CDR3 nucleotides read TGTGCCAGCGCAGGCCTCTCCGCTGGAAACACCATATATTTT. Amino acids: CASAGLSAGNTIYF.

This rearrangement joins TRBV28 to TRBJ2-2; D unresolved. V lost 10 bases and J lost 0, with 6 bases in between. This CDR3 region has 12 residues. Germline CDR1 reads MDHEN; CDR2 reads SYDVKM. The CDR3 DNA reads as TGTGCCACCGGCTCGAACACCGGGGAGCTGTTTTTT. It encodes CATGSNTGELFF.

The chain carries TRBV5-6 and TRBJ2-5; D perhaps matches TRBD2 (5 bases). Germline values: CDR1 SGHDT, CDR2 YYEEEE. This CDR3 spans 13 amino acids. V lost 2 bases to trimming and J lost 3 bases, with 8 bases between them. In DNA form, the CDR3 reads TGTGCCAGCAGCTTCGGGGTGGAAGAGACCCAGTACTTC. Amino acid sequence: CASSFGVEETQYF. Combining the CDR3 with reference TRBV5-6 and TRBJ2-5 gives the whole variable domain DAGVTQSPTHLIKTRGQQVTLRCSPKSGHDTVSWYQQALGQGPQFIFQYYEEEERQRGNFPDRFSGHQFPNYSSELNVNALLLGDSALYLCASSFGVEETQYFGPGTRLLVL.

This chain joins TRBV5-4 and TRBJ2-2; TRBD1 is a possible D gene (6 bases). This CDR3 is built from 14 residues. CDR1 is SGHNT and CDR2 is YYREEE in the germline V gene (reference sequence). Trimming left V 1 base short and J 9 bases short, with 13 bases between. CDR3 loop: CASSLFTGTRELFF. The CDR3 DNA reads TGTGCCAGCAGCTTGTTCACAGGGACCCGGGAGCTGTTTTTT. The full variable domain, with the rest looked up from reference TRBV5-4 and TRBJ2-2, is ETGVTQSPTHLIKTRGQQVTLRCSSQSGHNTVSWYQQALGQGPQFIFQYYREEENGRGNFPPRFSGLQFPNYSSELNVNALELDDSALYLCASSLFTGTRELFFGEGSRLTVL.

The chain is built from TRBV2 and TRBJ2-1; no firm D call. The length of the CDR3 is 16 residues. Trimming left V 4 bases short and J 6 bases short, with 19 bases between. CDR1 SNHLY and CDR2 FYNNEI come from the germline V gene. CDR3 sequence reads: CASSVNPIGPRNEQFF. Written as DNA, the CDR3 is TGTGCCAGCAGTGTAAACCCCATAGGGCCCCGCAATGAGCAGTTCTTC.

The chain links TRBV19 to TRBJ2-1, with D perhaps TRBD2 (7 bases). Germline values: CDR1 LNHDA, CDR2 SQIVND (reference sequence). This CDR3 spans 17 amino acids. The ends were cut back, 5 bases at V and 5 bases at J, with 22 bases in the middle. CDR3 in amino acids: CASSATSSGGGHNEQFF. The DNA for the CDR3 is TGTGCCAGTAGTGCCACCTCTTCTGGCGGGGGCCACAATGAGCAGTTCTTC.

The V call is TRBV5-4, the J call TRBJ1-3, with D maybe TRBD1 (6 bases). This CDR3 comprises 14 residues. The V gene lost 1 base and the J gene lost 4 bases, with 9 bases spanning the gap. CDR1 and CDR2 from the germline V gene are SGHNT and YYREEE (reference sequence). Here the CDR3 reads CASSLRQAGNTIYF. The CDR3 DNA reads TGTGCCAGCAGCTTGAGACAGGCCGGAAACACCATATATTTT.

The CDR3 sequence is CASRQGMPYEQYF. CDR3 in DNA: TGTGCCAGCAGACAGGGGATGCCCTACGAGCAGTACTTC. V gene TRBV27 combines with J gene TRBJ2-7, with 7 positions matching TRBD1. The V gene end was trimmed by 6 bases and the J gene end by 2 bases; junction bases not matched to a gene: 4. The CDR3 is 13 residues long. Per the germline V gene, CDR1 is MNHEY and CDR2 is SMNVEV (reference sequence).

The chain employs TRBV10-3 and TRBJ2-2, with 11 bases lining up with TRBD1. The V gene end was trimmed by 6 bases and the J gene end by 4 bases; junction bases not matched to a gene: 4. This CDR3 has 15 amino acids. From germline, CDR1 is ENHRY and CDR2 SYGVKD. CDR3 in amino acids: CAIRGTGGSTGELFF. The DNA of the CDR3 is TGTGCCATCAGAGGGACAGGGGGAAGCACCGGGGAGCTGTTTTTT.

The CDR3 region is CASSSPGQSTYEQYF. The CDR3 DNA sequence: TGTGCCAGCAGTTCCCCGGGCCAGTCTACCTACGAGCAGTACTTC. This chain uses TRBV6-5 with TRBJ2-7; D is unclear. V lost 4 bases, J lost 2 bases, and 15 bases lay in between. The CDR3 covers 15 residues. CDR1 and CDR2 (germline): MNHEY, SVGAGI.

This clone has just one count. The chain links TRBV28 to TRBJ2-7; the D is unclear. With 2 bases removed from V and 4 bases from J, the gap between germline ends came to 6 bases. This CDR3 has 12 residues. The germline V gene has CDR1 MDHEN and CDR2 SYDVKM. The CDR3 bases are TGTGCCAGCAGTTTAGTTGGGTACGAGCAGTACTTC. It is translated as CASSLVGYEQYF.

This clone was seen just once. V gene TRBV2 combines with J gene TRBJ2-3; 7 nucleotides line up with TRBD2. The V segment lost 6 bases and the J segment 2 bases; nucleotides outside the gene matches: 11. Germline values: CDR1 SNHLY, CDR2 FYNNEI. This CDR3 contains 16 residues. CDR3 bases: TGTGCCAGCAGCGAAATTTCTAGCGGATTCACAGATACGCAGTATTTT. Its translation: CASSEISSGFTDTQYF.

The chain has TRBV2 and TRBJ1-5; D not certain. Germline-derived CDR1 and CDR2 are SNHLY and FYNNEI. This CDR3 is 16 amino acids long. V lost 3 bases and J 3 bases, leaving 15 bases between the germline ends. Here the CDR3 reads CASSEWAGSYNQPQHF. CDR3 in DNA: TGTGCCAGCAGTGAGTGGGCCGGCAGCTACAATCAGCCCCAGCATTTT. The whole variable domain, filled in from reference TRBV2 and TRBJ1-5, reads EPEVTQTPSHQVTQMGQEVILRCVPISNHLYFYWYRQILGQKVEFLVSFYNNEISEKSEIFDDQFSVERPDGSNFTLKIRSTKLEDSAMYFCASSEWAGSYNQPQHFGDGTRLSIL.